This passage covers 22 T cell receptor beta chains from one sample sequenced in a study of T cells in localized non-small cell lung cancer. The assay was immunoSEQ multiplex PCR, and TCRdb's table has in-frame clones only and misses some. The sample has roughly 89,000 clones, around 90% seen once. The starting material was PBMCs, obtained before any cancer treatment. The receptors here all came from a woman aged 40 to 75 with stage II squamous cell lung carcinoma.

The genes are TRBV5-1 and TRBJ2-1; 9 bases line up with TRBD1. The trim removed 2 bases at V and 6 bases at J, leaving 6 bases unmatched. There are 15 residues in the CDR3. Germline CDR1 and CDR2: SGHRS and YFSETQ. CDR3 nucleotide sequence: TGCGCCAGCAGCTTACAGGGGGCGGATGTCAATGAGCAGTTCTTC. Amino acid sequence: CASSLQGADVNEQFF.

V and J are TRBV7-6 and TRBJ1-1; D possibly corresponds to TRBD1 (5 bases). The V end was cut by 1 base, the J end by 4 bases, with 10 bases between. The CDR3 runs 14 residues. Per germline, CDR1 SGHVS and CDR2 FNYEAQ. CDR3 DNA: TGTGCCAGCAGCTTAGATATAGACAGCACTGAAGCTTTCTTT. Protein product: CASSLDIDSTEAFF.

V and J are TRBV7-8 and TRBJ2-7, with D maybe TRBD1 (7 bases). Germline-derived CDR1 and CDR2 are SGHVS and FQNEAQ. The CDR3 contains 14 residues. V was shortened by 5 bases and J by 6 bases, with 17 bases between the two germline ends. This chain's CDR3 is CASSRGSEGAEQYF. The CDR3, as DNA: TGTGCCAGCAGCAGAGGATCGGAGGGGGCCGAGCAGTACTTC.

The gene calls are TRBV15 and TRBJ2-5, with a possible D match to TRBD1 (6 bases). V was pared by 0 bases and J by 4 bases, with 18 bases between. Germline-derived CDR1 and CDR2 are LNHNV and YYDKDF (reference sequence). The CDR3 runs to 17 residues. The CDR3 is CATSRDRGLGARETQYF. CDR3 sequence (DNA): TGTGCCACCAGCAGAGATAGGGGCCTGGGGGCTAGAGAGACCCAGTACTTC.

The V call is TRBV10-3, the J call TRBJ2-7, with 10 bases fitting TRBD1. The junction had 6 bases not matched to a gene; V was cut back by 4 bases and J by 0 bases. Germline assignment: CDR1 ENHRY and CDR2 SYGVKD. The CDR3 is 16 residues long. The CDR3 here is CAISGGTGAISYEQYF. Here the CDR3 DNA reads TGTGCCATCAGTGGGGGGACAGGGGCCATCTCCTACGAGCAGTACTTC.

The J gene is TRBJ1-2, the V gene TRBV7-8; no definite D call. Germline values: CDR1 SGHVS, CDR2 FQNEAQ. The CDR3 length is 14 residues. V was shortened by 4 bases and J by 6 bases, with 15 bases between the two germline ends. CDR3 sequence reads: CASSSRTIRDGYTF. CDR3 in DNA: TGTGCCAGCAGCTCTCGGACGATACGGGATGGCTACACCTTC.

The chain combines TRBV27 with TRBJ2-7; 8 bases line up with TRBD2. Per the germline V gene, CDR1 is MNHEY and CDR2 is SMNVEV (reference sequence). The V and J ends lost 8 bases and 7 bases, in that order; junction bases with no gene match: 13. This CDR3 spans 14 amino acids. The CDR3 nucleotides are TGTGCCAGCCGAATGCGGGAGGCCGCCTGGGAGCAGTACTTC. As protein: CASRMREAAWEQYF.

V is TRBV30 and J is TRBJ1-5, with D possibly matching TRBD1 (5 bases). CDR1 and CDR2 (germline): GTSNPN, SVGIG (reference sequence). V dropped 1 base and J dropped 4 bases, with 8 bases sitting between them. The CDR3 is 13 amino acids. The CDR3 region has the DNA TGTGCCTGGAGTGGGCAGGGAAATCAGCCCCAGCATTTT. It codes for CAWSGQGNQPQHF.

V gene TRBV6-1 combines with J gene TRBJ2-5; D tentatively fits TRBD1 or TRBD2 (5 bases each). The V gene lost 0 bases and the J gene lost 1 base, with 9 bases spanning the gap. CDR1 MNHNS and CDR2 SASEGT come from the germline V gene. The CDR3 consists of 15 residues. This CDR3 reads CASSEAGTTQETQYF. Here the CDR3 DNA reads TGTGCCAGCAGTGAAGCGGGGACGACCCAAGAGACCCAGTACTTC.

The genes are TRBV7-6 and TRBJ2-3; 9 nucleotides line up with TRBD1. V lost 1 base to trimming and J lost 3 bases; unmatched junction nucleotides: 5. This CDR3 has 16 amino acids. Germline CDR1 reads SGHVS; CDR2 reads FNYEAQ. The CDR3 loop is CASSLEGTGRTDTQYF. Here the CDR3 DNA reads TGTGCCAGCAGCTTAGAGGGGACAGGGAGAACAGATACGCAGTATTTT.

The chain uses TRBV6-1 and TRBJ2-3; TRBD2 is a possible D gene (7 bases). This CDR3 is 13 amino acids long. V was trimmed by 6 bases and J by 5 bases, leaving 12 bases between them. Germline V lookup: CDR1 MNHNS, CDR2 SASEGT. The CDR3 region is CASRGGQGDTQYF. The CDR3 DNA reads as TGTGCCAGCAGGGGGGGGCAGGGAGATACGCAGTATTTT.

The CDR3 reads CASSQGGWYNEQFF. Written as DNA, the CDR3 is TGCGCCAGCTCTCAAGGGGGGTGGTACAATGAGCAGTTCTTC. The chain is built from TRBV10-1 and TRBJ2-1, with D perhaps being TRBD1 or TRBD2 (6 bases each). Deletions cut 8 bases from V and 4 bases from J, with 15 bases between. CDR3 length: 14 residues. Germline values: CDR1 WNHNN, CDR2 SYGVQD (reference sequence).

The gene calls are TRBV7-8 and TRBJ1-1; D unresolved. Germline CDR1 is SGHVS and CDR2 is FQNEAQ. Trimming removed 5 bases from V and 1 base from J, with 11 bases in between. CDR3 length: 14 amino acids. This chain's CDR3 is CASSRAQWNTEAFF. In nucleotides, the CDR3 is TGTGCCAGCAGCCGAGCGCAGTGGAACACTGAAGCTTTCTTT.

The CDR3 nucleotides are TGTGCCTCCGAGGACAGAACCTCTGGGGCCAACGTCCTGACTTTC. It codes for CASEDRTSGANVLTF. The genes are TRBV10-3 and TRBJ2-6; D perhaps matches TRBD1 (6 bases). Trimming cost V 11 bases and J 0 bases, with 14 bases left between them. The CDR3 spans 15 residues. CDR1 ENHRY and CDR2 SYGVKD come from the germline V gene.

The chain links TRBV5-5 to TRBJ1-1, with 9 positions matching TRBD1. V shed 6 bases, J shed 0 bases, and the junction held 15 bases outside the gene matches. CDR1 and CDR2 from the germline V gene are SGHKS and YYEKEE (reference sequence). The CDR3 runs 18 residues. This CDR3 reads CASNRLLRDRVLNTEAFF. In DNA form, the CDR3 reads TGTGCCAGCAATCGATTGCTCCGGGACAGGGTCCTGAACACTGAAGCTTTCTTT.

The chain combines TRBV29-1 with TRBJ2-1, with D possibly being TRBD1 (6 bases). The germline V gene encodes CDR1 SQVTM and CDR2 ANQGSEA. The V gene lost 4 bases and the J gene lost 2 bases, with 18 bases spanning the gap. CDR3 length: 16 residues. The CDR3 coding sequence is TGCAGCGTTGTTCGGCTCGGGGACACAACCTACAATGAGCAGTTCTTC. It translates to CSVVRLGDTTYNEQFF.

The V and J genes are TRBV5-8 and TRBJ1-1, with D maybe TRBD1 (5 bases). Germline assignment: CDR1 SGHTS and CDR2 YDEGEE. The CDR3 extends over 17 amino acids. Trimming pared 0 bases from V and 1 base from J, leaving 16 bases between. CDR3 bases: TGTGCCAGCAGCTTGGGCCCTCTGGGGGGGACGAACACTGAAGCTTTCTTT. This encodes CASSLGPLGGTNTEAFF.

The chain employs TRBV11-3 and TRBJ2-3; TRBD1 or TRBD2 may be the D gene (5 bases each). Germline-derived CDR1 and CDR2 are SGHNT and YENEEA. The CDR3 contains 16 residues. The V gene lost 5 bases and the J gene lost 4 bases, with 19 bases spanning the gap. CDR3 loop: CASSRSRGGTPDTQYF. CDR3 nucleotide sequence: TGTGCCAGCAGCCGTTCGAGGGGTGGAACACCAGATACGCAGTATTTT.

This chain joins TRBV19 and TRBJ1-2; 11 bases agree with TRBD1. In germline, CDR1 is LNHDA, CDR2 SQIVND (reference sequence). With V trimmed by 6 bases and J by 4 bases, 7 bases remained unmatched. The CDR3 loop spans 15 amino acids. The CDR3 here is CASRDRGRLVYGYTF. CDR3 coding DNA: TGTGCCAGTAGGGACAGGGGGCGGCTCGTCTATGGCTACACCTTC.

The chain recombines TRBV6-4 with TRBJ2-1; 7 bases agree with TRBD2. The CDR3 totals 15 residues. Germline CDR1 reads MRHNA; CDR2 reads SNTAGT. V lost 4 bases, J lost 4 bases, and 7 bases stayed unmatched. The CDR3 nucleotides are TGTGCCAGCAGTGTAGGCGGGAGTGGATACAATGAGCAGTTCTTC. Its protein is CASSVGGSGYNEQFF.

The chain carries TRBV18 and TRBJ2-5, with 9 bases that match TRBD2. Germline V gene data show CDR1 as KGHSH and CDR2 as LQKENI. The CDR3 contains 14 residues. The trim removed 3 bases at V and 5 bases at J, leaving 4 bases unmatched. The CDR3 DNA reads as TGTGCCAGCTCACCTACTAGCGGGTACGAGACCCAGTACTTC. Translating it yields CASSPTSGYETQYF.

The chain uses TRBV5-1 and TRBJ2-7; tentatively, D is TRBD1 (6 bases). The germline CDR1 and CDR2 sequences are SGHRS and YFSETQ. The V and J ends lost 5 bases and 0 bases respectively, with 21 bases between them. The CDR3 consists of 17 residues. CDR3 amino acids: CASSRGSGAQLSYEQYF. The DNA for the CDR3 is TGCGCCAGCAGTAGGGGGTCCGGGGCCCAACTCTCCTACGAGCAGTACTTC.